The 21 T cell receptor beta chains in this list originate from one sample, sequenced in a study of T cells in Graves' hyperthyroidism and ophthalmopathy. The CDR3 regions of TCR beta were amplified from RNA transcripts. HTBI primers were the set used in a first-round RT-PCR of the TCR CDR3. TCRdb used MiXCR to reprocess the multiplex PCR reads, holding one entry per CDR3 protein. Of 96,000 or so distinct CDR3 sequences in the sample, about 51% were seen once. Sequencing input: blood. The receptors were sampled from a woman between 40 and 50 years old with Graves' hyperthyroidism.

The chain uses TRBV7-2 and TRBJ1-2, with D maybe TRBD1 (5 bases). This CDR3 has 14 residues. Per germline, CDR1 SGHTA and CDR2 FQGNSA. Trimming cost V 1 base and J 3 bases, with 9 bases left between them. CDR3 nucleotides: TGTGCCAGCAGCTTAGACAGGAGCTACTATGGCTACACCTTC. This codes for CASSLDRSYYGYTF.

This chain uses TRBV29-1 with TRBJ2-7; D unclear. The V end lost 1 base, the J end lost 7 bases, and 11 bases lay between the germline ends. Germline values: CDR1 SQVTM, CDR2 ANQGSEA. The CDR3 is made up of 12 amino acids. DNA for the CDR3: TGCAGCGTTGAAGCGTTTGGTCGGGAGCAGTACTTC. Translation: CSVEAFGREQYF.

In its sample, this clonotype was seen many times. The chain is built from TRBV10-3 and TRBJ2-7, with 8 bases matching TRBD2. The V gene's germline CDR1 is ENHRY and CDR2 SYGVKD. V shed 4 bases and J 0 bases; nucleotides not matched to a gene: 5. The CDR3 length is 15 residues. CDR3: CAISVPSGPSYEQYF. The CDR3 bases are TGTGCCATCAGTGTGCCTAGCGGGCCCTCCTACGAGCAGTACTTC.

In its sample, this clonotype was seen many times. The rearrangement joins TRBV5-1 to TRBJ2-7; TRBD2 matches 10 bases. The CDR3 length is 16 residues. Germline loops: CDR1 SGHRS, CDR2 YFSETQ. V gave up 2 bases and J gave up 7 bases; unmatched junction bases: 12. In DNA, the CDR3 is TGCGCCAGCAGCTTCTCCGGGACTAGCGCGTCCGGAGAGCAGTACTTC. Translation gives CASSFSGTSASGEQYF.

The rearrangement uses TRBV7-9 and TRBJ1-3; tentatively, D is TRBD1 (5 bases). V was shortened by 5 bases and J by 6 bases, with 23 bases between the two germline ends. CDR3 length equals 17 residues. Germline loops: CDR1 SEHNR, CDR2 FQNEAQ (reference sequence). In nucleotides, the CDR3 is TGTGCCAGCAGCCCGCCCGCGGGGGGAGCCCGAGTAAACACCATATATTTT. This encodes CASSPPAGGARVNTIYF.

In its sample, this clonotype was seen many times. The CDR3 here is CASTTLAGRETQYF. The CDR3 region has the DNA TGTGCCAGCACCACCCTAGCGGGGCGAGAGACCCAGTACTTC. The chain uses TRBV7-9 and TRBJ2-5; 9 nucleotides align to TRBD2. This CDR3 has 14 amino acids. Germline-derived CDR1 and CDR2 are SEHNR and FQNEAQ (reference sequence). Unmatched junction bases numbered 7, after V lost 7 bases and J lost 4 bases.

The V call is TRBV29-1, the J call TRBJ2-3; 15 bases are a match to TRBD2. Trimming cost V 4 bases and J 0 bases; bases outside gene matches: 8. The CDR3 has 18 amino acids. Germline values: CDR1 SQVTM, CDR2 ANQGSEA. CDR3 sequence: CSVAGTSGRMWSTDTQYF. The CDR3 coding sequence is TGCAGCGTTGCCGGGACTAGCGGGAGGATGTGGAGCACAGATACGCAGTATTTT.

At least ten counts were recorded for this clonotype. The chain combines TRBV28 with TRBJ1-5; D may be TRBD1 (5 bases). V lost 8 bases and J lost 1, with 9 bases in between. Germline lookup yields CDR1 MDHEN and CDR2 SYDVKM. The CDR3 has 13 residues. This CDR3 reads CASRGWSNQPQHF. In DNA, the CDR3 is TGTGCCAGCCGGGGGTGGAGCAATCAGCCCCAGCATTTT.

The chain carries TRBV7-3 and TRBJ2-5; TRBD2 agrees at 14 bases. Germline CDR1 SGHTA, CDR2 FQGTGA. This CDR3 has 17 residues. The trim removed 7 bases at V and 5 bases at J, leaving 12 bases unmatched. The CDR3 protein is CASNLLGLAGGRETQYF. CDR3 DNA: TGTGCCAGCAACCTCCTCGGACTAGCGGGAGGCAGGGAGACCCAGTACTTC.

This clonotype was seen repeatedly, ten times or more. The rearrangement links TRBV7-2 to TRBJ2-2, with D unclear. The germline V and J ends were trimmed by 0 bases and 3 bases, with 5 bases remaining between them. The CDR3 has 14 amino acids. Germline assignment: CDR1 SGHTA and CDR2 FQGNSA. The CDR3 sequence: CASSLAQYTGELFF. CDR3 coding DNA: TGTGCCAGCAGCTTAGCTCAGTACACCGGGGAGCTGTTTTTT.

This clonotype showed up just a few times. The chain joins TRBV7-9 to TRBJ2-2; perhaps TRBD2 as D (6 bases). CDR3 length equals 15 residues. V lost 5 bases, J lost 1 base, and 11 bases lay in between. Per the germline V gene, CDR1 is SEHNR and CDR2 is FQNEAQ (reference sequence). The chain's CDR3 is CASSRGTVNTGELFF. CDR3 in DNA: TGTGCCAGCAGCCGCGGGACGGTGAACACCGGGGAGCTGTTTTTT.

This clonotype occurred many times. This rearrangement joins TRBV7-2 to TRBJ2-2; 7 nucleotides line up with TRBD1. Germline loops: CDR1 SGHTA, CDR2 FQGNSA. The CDR3 extends over 14 amino acids. With V trimmed by 3 bases and J by 6 bases, 4 bases remained unmatched. The chain's CDR3 is CASSFTGAAGELFF. CDR3 bases: TGTGCCAGCAGCTTTACAGGGGCGGCCGGGGAGCTGTTTTTT.

The chain joins TRBV7-3 to TRBJ2-7, with no clear D. Germline assignment: CDR1 SGHTA and CDR2 FQGTGA. This CDR3 comprises 13 residues. Trimming pared 7 bases from V and 6 bases from J, leaving 16 bases between. The CDR3 loop reads CASTFRSLGEQYF. In DNA, the CDR3 is TGTGCCAGCACCTTCCGGTCCCTGGGCGAGCAGTACTTC.

This clonotype has just one count. This may come from a read error, since a much larger clone is one base off. The chain is built from TRBV7-9 and TRBJ2-7; D is possibly TRBD1 (9 bases). Looked up from germline, CDR1 is SEHNR and CDR2 is FQNEAQ (reference sequence). V was clipped by 10 bases and J by 2 bases, with 24 bases between them. CDR3 length: 16 residues. CDR3 DNA sequence: TGTGCCAACAACTCGGGAGGGACAGGGACGGCCTACGAGCAGTACTTC. It codes for CANNSGGTGTAYEQYF.

The chain uses TRBV7-8 and TRBJ2-7; 12 positions match TRBD2. In germline, CDR1 is SGHVS, CDR2 FQNEAQ. V lost 8 bases, J lost 4 bases, and 9 bases stayed unmatched. This CDR3 has 15 residues. For the CDR3, the DNA is TGTGCCAGCTCACCCTCTAGCGGGAGGGTATACGAGCAGTACTTC. This gives the protein CASSPSSGRVYEQYF.

The chain joins TRBV10-3 to TRBJ1-2, with D perhaps TRBD1 (6 bases). Trimming shortened V by 3 bases and J by 8 bases, and 25 bases separated the two germline ends. Per germline, CDR1 ENHRY and CDR2 SYGVKD. The CDR3 is 17 amino acids. Written as DNA, the CDR3 is TGTGCCATCAGTGAATCAGGGGCGCCCGGCGAGCACGGAGGCTACACCTTC. It specifies CAISESGAPGEHGGYTF.

The V call is TRBV6-5, the J call TRBJ1-4; D unclear. V was shortened by 2 bases and J by 13 bases, with 11 bases between the two germline ends. The germline V gene has CDR1 MNHEY and CDR2 SVGAGI. The CDR3 is 12 amino acids. CDR3 in amino acids: CASSYRVGRLFF. Written as DNA, the CDR3 is TGTGCCAGCAGTTACAGGGTTGGGAGACTGTTTTTT.

This clonotype was seen many times. The rearrangement joins TRBV7-3 to TRBJ2-2; D gene uncertain. The V end lost 5 bases, the J end lost 2 bases, and 6 bases lay between the germline ends. The CDR3 runs 13 residues. Per germline, CDR1 SGHTA and CDR2 FQGTGA. In nucleotides, the CDR3 is TGTGCCAGCAGCACCAGAAACACCGGGGAGCTGTTTTTT. This translates into CASSTRNTGELFF. The whole variable domain, remainder taken from reference TRBV7-3 and TRBJ2-2, is GAGVSQTPSNKVTEKGKYVELRCDPISGHTALYWYRQSLGQGPEFLIYFQGTGAADDSGLPNDRFFAVRPEGSVSTLKIQRTERGDSAVYLCASSTRNTGELFFGEGSRLTVL.

The table lists this clonotype with many counts. The rearrangement links TRBV19 to TRBJ1-5; the D gene is possibly TRBD1 (5 bases). CDR3 length: 15 amino acids. Deletions cut 6 bases from V and 7 bases from J, with 19 bases between. Germline assignment: CDR1 LNHDA and CDR2 SQIVND (reference sequence). The CDR3 region is CASSLTSGWRQPQHF. The CDR3 region has the DNA TGTGCCAGTAGCCTCACCTCAGGGTGGCGCCAGCCCCAGCATTTT.

This clonotype showed up many times. The chain carries TRBV9 and TRBJ2-2, with 11 bases fitting TRBD2. This CDR3 has 16 amino acids. V trimming: 4 bases; J trimming: 5 bases; junction bases outside the gene matches: 7. Germline V CDR1 and CDR2: SGDLS, YYNGEE. CDR3 region: CASSTGTSGKTGELFF. The DNA of the CDR3 is TGTGCCAGCAGCACTGGGACTAGCGGAAAGACCGGGGAGCTGTTTTTT.

The chain employs TRBV29-1 and TRBJ2-7; TRBD2 might be the D (6 bases). Trimming stripped 7 bases from V and 1 base from J, with 17 bases between. The CDR3 totals 14 residues. Germline CDR1 SQVTM, CDR2 ANQGSEA. The CDR3 DNA follows: TGCAGCGGACCCGGGGACTTATCTTCCTACGAGCAGTACTTC. This gives the protein CSGPGDLSSYEQYF.